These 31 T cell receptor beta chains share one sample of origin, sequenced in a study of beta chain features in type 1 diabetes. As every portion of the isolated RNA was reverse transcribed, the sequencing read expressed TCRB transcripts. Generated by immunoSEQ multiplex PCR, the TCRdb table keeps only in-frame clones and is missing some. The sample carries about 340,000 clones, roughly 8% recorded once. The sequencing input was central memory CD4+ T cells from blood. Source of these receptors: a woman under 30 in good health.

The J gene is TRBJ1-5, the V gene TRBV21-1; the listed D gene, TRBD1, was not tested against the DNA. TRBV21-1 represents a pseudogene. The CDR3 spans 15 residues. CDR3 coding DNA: TGTGCCAGCATCGAATGCGGGACAGGGAATCAGCCCCAGCATTTT. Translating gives CASIECGTGNQPQHF.

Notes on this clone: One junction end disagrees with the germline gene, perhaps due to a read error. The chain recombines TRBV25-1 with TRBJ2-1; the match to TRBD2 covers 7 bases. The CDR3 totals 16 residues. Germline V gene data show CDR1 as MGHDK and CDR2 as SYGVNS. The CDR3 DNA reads TGTGCCAACAGTGAATTCGTTGGCGGGAGAGTCGATGAGCAGTTCTTC. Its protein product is CANSEFVGGRVDEQFF.

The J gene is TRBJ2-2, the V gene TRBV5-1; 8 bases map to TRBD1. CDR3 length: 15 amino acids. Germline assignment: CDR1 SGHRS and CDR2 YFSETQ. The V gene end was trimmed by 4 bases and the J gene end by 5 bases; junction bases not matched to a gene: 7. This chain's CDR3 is CASSQGARRTGELFF. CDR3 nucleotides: TGCGCCAGCAGCCAGGGGGCGCGAAGGACCGGGGAGCTGTTTTTT.

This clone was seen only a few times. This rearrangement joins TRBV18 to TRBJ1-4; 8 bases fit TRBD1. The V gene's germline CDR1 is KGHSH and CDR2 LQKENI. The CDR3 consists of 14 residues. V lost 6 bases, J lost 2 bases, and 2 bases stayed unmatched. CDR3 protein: CASSGQDTNEKLFF. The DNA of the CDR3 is TGTGCCAGCTCGGGACAGGATACTAATGAAAAACTGTTTTTT.

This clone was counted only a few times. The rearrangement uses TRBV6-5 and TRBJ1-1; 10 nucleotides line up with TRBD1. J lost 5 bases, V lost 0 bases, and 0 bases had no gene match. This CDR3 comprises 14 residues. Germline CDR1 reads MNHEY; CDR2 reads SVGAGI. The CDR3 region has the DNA TGTGCCAGCAGTTACTCGGGACAGGGGACTGAAGCTTTCTTT. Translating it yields CASSYSGQGTEAFF.

The CDR3 DNA reads TGTGCCAGCAGCTTTGGGGGGACAGATACGCAGTATTTT. As protein: CASSFGGTDTQYF. V is TRBV7-3 and J is TRBJ2-3; tentatively, D is TRBD2 (6 bases). V lost 3 bases, J lost 3 bases, and 7 bases lay in between. In germline, CDR1 is SGHTA, CDR2 FQGTGA. The CDR3 has 13 amino acids.

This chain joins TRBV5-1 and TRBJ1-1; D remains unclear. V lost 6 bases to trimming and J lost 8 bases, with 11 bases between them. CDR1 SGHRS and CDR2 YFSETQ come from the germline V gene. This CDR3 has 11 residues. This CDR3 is CASNGAREAFF. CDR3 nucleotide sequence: TGCGCCAGCAACGGCGCCCGAGAAGCTTTCTTT.

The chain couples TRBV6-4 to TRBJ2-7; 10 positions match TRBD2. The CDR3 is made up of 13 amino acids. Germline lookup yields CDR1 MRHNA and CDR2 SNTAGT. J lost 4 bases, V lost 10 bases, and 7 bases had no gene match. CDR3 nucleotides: TGTGCCATCACCCTAGCGGGAGATTACGAGCAGTACTTC. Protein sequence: CAITLAGDYEQYF.

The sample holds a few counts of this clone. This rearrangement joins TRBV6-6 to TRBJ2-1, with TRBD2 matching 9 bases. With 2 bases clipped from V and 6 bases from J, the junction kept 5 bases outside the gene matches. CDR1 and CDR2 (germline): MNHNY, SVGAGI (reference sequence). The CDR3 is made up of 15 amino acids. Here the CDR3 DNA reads TGTGCCAGCAGTTACGAGACTAGCGGAAGCAATGAGCAGTTCTTC. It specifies CASSYETSGSNEQFF.

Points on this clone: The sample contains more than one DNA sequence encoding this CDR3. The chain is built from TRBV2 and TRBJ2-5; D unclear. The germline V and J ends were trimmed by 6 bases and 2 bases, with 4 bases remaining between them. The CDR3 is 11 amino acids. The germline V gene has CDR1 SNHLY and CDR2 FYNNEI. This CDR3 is CASSFQETQYF. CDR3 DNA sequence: TGTGCCAGCAGCTTTCAAGAGACCCAGTACTTC. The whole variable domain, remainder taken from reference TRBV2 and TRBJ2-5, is EPEVTQTPSHQVTQMGQEVILRCVPISNHLYFYWYRQILGQKVEFLVSFYNNEISEKSEIFDDQFSVERPDGSNFTLKIRSTKLEDSAMYFCASSFQETQYFGPGTRLLVL.

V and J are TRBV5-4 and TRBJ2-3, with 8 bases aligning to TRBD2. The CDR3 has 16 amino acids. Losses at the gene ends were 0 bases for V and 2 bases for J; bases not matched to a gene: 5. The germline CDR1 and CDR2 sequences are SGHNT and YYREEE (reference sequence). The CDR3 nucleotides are TGTGCCAGCAGCTTGGCCGCGGGAGGTTCCACAGATACGCAGTATTTT. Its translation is CASSLAAGGSTDTQYF.

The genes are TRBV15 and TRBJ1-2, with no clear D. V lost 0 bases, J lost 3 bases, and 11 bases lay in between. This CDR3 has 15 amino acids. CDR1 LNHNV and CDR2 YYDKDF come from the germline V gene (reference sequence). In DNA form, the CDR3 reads TGTGCCACCAGCAGAGAGGCGGGGTTTGACTATGGCTACACCTTC. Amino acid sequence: CATSREAGFDYGYTF.

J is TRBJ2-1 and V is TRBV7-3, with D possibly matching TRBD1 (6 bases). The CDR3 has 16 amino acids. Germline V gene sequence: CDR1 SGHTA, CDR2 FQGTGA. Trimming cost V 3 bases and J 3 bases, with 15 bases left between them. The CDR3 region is CASSLNSGHGYNEQFF. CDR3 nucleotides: TGTGCCAGCAGCTTGAACTCGGGACACGGCTACAATGAGCAGTTCTTC. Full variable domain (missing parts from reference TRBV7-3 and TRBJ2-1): GAGVSQTPSNKVTEKGKYVELRCDPISGHTALYWYRQSLGQGPEFLIYFQGTGAADDSGLPNDRFFAVRPEGSVSTLKIQRTERGDSAVYLCASSLNSGHGYNEQFFGPGTRLTVL.

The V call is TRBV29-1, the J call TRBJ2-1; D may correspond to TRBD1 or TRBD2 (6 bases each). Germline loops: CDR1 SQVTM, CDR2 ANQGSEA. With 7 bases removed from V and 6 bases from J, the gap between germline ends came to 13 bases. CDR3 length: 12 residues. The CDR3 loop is CSAGAMGNEQFF. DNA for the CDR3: TGCAGCGCGGGGGCCATGGGCAATGAGCAGTTCTTC.

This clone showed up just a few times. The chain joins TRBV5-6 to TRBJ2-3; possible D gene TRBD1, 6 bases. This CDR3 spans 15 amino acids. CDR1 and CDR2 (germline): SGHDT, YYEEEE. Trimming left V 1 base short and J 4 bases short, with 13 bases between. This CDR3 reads CASSLLMQGSDTQYF. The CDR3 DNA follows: TGTGCCAGCAGCTTGCTAATGCAGGGGTCAGATACGCAGTATTTT.

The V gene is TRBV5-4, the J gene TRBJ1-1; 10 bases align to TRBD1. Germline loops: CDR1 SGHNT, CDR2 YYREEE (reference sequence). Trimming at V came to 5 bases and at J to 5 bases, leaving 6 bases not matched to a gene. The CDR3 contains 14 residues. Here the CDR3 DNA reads TGTGCCAGCAGTCCGGACAGGGGGAGAACTGAAGCTTTCTTT. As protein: CASSPDRGRTEAFF. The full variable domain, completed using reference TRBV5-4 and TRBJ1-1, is ETGVTQSPTHLIKTRGQQVTLRCSSQSGHNTVSWYQQALGQGPQFIFQYYREEENGRGNFPPRFSGLQFPNYSSELNVNALELDDSALYLCASSPDRGRTEAFFGQGTRLTVV.

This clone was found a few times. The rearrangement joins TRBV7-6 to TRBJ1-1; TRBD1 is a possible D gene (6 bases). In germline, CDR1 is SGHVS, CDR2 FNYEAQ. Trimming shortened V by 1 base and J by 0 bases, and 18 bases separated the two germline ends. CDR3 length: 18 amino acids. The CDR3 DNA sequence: TGTGCCAGCAGCTTAGTATGGACAGCGGGTGGGGTGAACACTGAAGCTTTCTTT. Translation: CASSLVWTAGGVNTEAFF.

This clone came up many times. CDR3 coding DNA: TGTGCCAGCAGCTCCGGGCGACTGGAGACCCAGTACTTC. This encodes CASSSGRLETQYF. This sequence joins TRBV5-6 and TRBJ2-5; unclear D gene. Germline V gene lookup returns CDR1 SGHDT and CDR2 YYEEEE. Trimming removed 3 bases at V and 5 bases at J, with 11 bases between. This CDR3 comprises 13 residues.

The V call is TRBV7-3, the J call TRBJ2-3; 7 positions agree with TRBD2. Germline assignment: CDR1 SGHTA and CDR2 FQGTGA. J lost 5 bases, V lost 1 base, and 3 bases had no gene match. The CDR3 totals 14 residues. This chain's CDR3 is CASSLSGRLDTQYF. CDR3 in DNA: TGTGCCAGCAGCTTAAGCGGGAGACTAGATACGCAGTATTTT. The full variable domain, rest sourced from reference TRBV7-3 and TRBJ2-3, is GAGVSQTPSNKVTEKGKYVELRCDPISGHTALYWYRQSLGQGPEFLIYFQGTGAADDSGLPNDRFFAVRPEGSVSTLKIQRTERGDSAVYLCASSLSGRLDTQYFGPGTRLTVL.

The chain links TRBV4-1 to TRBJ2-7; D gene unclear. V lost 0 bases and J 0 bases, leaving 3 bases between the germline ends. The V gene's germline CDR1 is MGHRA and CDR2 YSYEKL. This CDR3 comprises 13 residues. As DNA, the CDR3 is TGCGCCAGCAGCCAAGAGCCCTCCTACGAGCAGTACTTC. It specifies CASSQEPSYEQYF.

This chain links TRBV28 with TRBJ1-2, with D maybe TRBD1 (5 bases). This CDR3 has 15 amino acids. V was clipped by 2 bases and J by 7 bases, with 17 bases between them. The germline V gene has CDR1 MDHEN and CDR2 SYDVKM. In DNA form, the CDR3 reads TGTGCCAGCAGTTTACCCTCAAGACGGACAATTGGCTACACCTTC. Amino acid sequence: CASSLPSRRTIGYTF.

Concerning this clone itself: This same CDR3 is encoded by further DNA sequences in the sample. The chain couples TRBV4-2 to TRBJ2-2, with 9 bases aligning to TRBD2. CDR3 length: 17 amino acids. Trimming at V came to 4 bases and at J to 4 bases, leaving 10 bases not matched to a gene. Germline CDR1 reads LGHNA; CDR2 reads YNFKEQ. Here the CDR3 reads CASSLRLAGAGTGELFF. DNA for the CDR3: TGTGCCAGCAGCCTCCGCTTAGCGGGAGCGGGCACCGGGGAGCTGTTTTTT.

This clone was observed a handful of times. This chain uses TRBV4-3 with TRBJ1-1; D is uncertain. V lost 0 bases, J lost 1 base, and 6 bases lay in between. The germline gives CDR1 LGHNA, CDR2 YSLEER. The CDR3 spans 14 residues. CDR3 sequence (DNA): TGCGCCAGCAGCCAAGAAGTACCGAACACTGAAGCTTTCTTT. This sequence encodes CASSQEVPNTEAFF.

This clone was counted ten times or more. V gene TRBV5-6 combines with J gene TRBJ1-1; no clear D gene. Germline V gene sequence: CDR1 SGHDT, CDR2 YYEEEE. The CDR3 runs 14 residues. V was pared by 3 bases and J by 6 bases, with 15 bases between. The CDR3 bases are TGTGCCAGCAGCTCATGGGCCCTAGGCGCTGAAGCTTTCTTT. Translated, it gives CASSSWALGAEAFF.

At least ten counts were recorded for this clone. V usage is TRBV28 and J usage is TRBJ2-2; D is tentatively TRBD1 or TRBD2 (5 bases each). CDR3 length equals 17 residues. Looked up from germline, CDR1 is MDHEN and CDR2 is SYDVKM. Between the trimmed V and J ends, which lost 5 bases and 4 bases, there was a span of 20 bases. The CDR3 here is CASSPQPGRPPTGELFF. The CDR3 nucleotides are TGTGCCAGCAGTCCTCAACCGGGACGGCCGCCCACCGGGGAGCTGTTTTTT.

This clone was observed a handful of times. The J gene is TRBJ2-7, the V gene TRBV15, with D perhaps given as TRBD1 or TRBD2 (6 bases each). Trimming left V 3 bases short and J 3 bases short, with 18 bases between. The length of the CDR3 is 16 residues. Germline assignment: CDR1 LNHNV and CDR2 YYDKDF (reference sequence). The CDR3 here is CATSRSRGTGDYEQYF. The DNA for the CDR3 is TGTGCCACCAGCAGGTCGAGGGGGACTGGAGACTACGAGCAGTACTTC.

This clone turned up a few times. The CDR3 DNA reads as TGTGCCAGCAGCTTACGGCCTCGGGGAGCCGGGGAGCTGTTTTTT. Its translation is CASSLRPRGAGELFF. The V and J genes are TRBV14 and TRBJ2-2; TRBD2 is a possible D gene (5 bases). There are 15 residues in the CDR3. The germline V gene encodes CDR1 SGHDN and CDR2 FVKESK. Deletions cut 5 bases from V and 6 bases from J, with 16 bases between.

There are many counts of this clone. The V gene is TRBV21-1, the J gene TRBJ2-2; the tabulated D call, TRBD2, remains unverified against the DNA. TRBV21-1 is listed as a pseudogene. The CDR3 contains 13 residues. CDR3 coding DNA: TGTGCCAGGAAATCGGGAGAAATCGGGGAGCTGTTTTTT. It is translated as CARKSGEIGELFF.

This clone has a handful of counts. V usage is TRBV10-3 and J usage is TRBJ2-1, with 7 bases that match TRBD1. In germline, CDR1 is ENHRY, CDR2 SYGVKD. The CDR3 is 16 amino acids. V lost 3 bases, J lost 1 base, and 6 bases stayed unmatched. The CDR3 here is CAISDLYRGSYNEQFF. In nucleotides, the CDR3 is TGTGCCATCAGTGACCTTTACAGGGGTTCCTACAATGAGCAGTTCTTC.

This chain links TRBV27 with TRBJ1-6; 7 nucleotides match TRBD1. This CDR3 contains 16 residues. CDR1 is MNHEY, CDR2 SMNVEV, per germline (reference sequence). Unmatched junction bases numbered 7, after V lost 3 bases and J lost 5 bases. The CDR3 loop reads CASSFRGGQNNSPLHF. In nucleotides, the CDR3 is TGTGCCAGCAGTTTTCGTGGGGGACAGAATAATTCACCCCTCCACTTT.

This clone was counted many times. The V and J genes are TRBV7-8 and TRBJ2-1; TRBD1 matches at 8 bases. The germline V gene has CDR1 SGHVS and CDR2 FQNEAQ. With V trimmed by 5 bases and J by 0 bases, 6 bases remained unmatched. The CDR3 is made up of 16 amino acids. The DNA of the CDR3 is TGTGCCAGCAGCGAACGACAGGGGAACTCCTACAATGAGCAGTTCTTC. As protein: CASSERQGNSYNEQFF.